This T cell receptor (beta chain) appears in the sequencing data of a study of blood T cells in healthy people across ages. A second 7 to 11 cycle PCR used barcoded and J-beta primers. TCRdb recomputed calls from the 5' RACE reads with MiXCR, one row per CDR3 protein. The table shows about 640,000 distinct CDR3 sequences, with roughly 58% occurring only once. This CDR3 comprises 15 residues. The germline V and J ends were trimmed by 4 bases and 5 bases, with 17 bases remaining between them. Germline-derived CDR1 and CDR2 are MNHEY and SVGAGI. Each donor supplied approximately 10 milliliters of peripheral blood.

The specimen sequenced was blood. The genes are TRBV6-5 and TRBJ1-2; TRBD1 is a possible D gene (6 bases). The source is a man between 60 and 75 years old in good health. The CDR3 spells CASSSGGASEYGYTF. The CDR3 nucleotides are TGTGCCAGCAGTTCGGGGGGCGCGAGTGAATATGGCTACACCTTC.